This T cell receptor beta chain was identified in a study of T cells after posttransplantation cyclophosphamide. General study findings and limits: Later post-transplant blood repertoires were often dominated by donor CD8+ memory clones. TRB overlap between skin or GI tissue T cells and blood was limited.

This clone was found many times. No antigen is known for it. Only in-frame clones appear in the TCRdb table, and some are missing; sequencing was by immunoSEQ multiplex PCR. Singletons are absent from the sample, which has tens of thousands of clones. This sequence was found in a man aged 40-55 years in good health, CMV-negative, and a related stem cell transplant donor. Sequencing was performed on PBMCs.

The CDR3 DNA sequence: TGTGCCTGGAGTGTCATGACAGATGGCGGGGAGCTGTTTTTT. This sequence encodes CAWSVMTDGGELFF. The rearrangement uses TRBV30 and TRBJ2-2; D perhaps matches TRBD1 (5 bases). The CDR3 contains 14 residues. Germline lookup yields CDR1 GTSNPN and CDR2 SVGIG (reference sequence). The V and J ends lost 0 bases and 7 bases respectively, with 12 bases between them.